The clone carrying this TCR beta chain was seen more than once but under ten times. Its antigen is still unknown. These data belong to a study of T-cell memory formation after mild COVID-19. On the study more broadly: Among the donors, TCR clusters were largely specific to each donor. Study-wide points: Of the contracting clones, CD4+ ones lay mainly in CM and EM, and CD8+ ones in EMRA. What remained unconfirmed was the SARS-CoV-2 specificity of second-wave clones peaking on day 37. Memory cells collected pre-infection included some clones that later responded, suggesting cross-reactive memory joined.

TCRdb re-analysed the 5' RACE reads in MiXCR, keeping a single row per CDR3 protein. The data hold some 490,000 distinct CDR3 sequences, with 15% to 20% observed a single time. Germline V CDR1 and CDR2: SNHLY, FYNNEI. Germline trimming cut 4 bases from V and 5 bases from J; bases unmatched to any gene: 7. CDR3 size: 15 residues. The V and J genes are TRBV2 and TRBJ1-5, with 8 positions matching TRBD1. Sequencing input: PBMCs or a T cell subset sorted from them (not recorded which). The source of this sequence is an adult woman who had mild COVID-19 (a few samples of this study predate the infection). Cell type and time point are not known. CDR3 sequence reads: CASSGAGGGYQPQHF. The CDR3 DNA follows: TGTGCCAGCAGTGGGGCAGGGGGCGGCTATCAGCCCCAGCATTTT. Supplemented by reference TRBV2 and TRBJ1-5, the full variable domain reads EPEVTQTPSHQVTQMGQEVILRCVPISNHLYFYWYRQILGQKVEFLVSFYNNEISEKSEIFDDQFSVERPDGSNFTLKIRSTKLEDSAMYFCASSGAGGGYQPQHFGDGTRLSIL.